This T cell receptor (beta chain) was sequenced for a study of shared clonotypes between healthy human individuals. Donors included only healthy HIV-negative adults lacking recent acute infections or vaccinations. Nashville, Tennessee was home to all donors, who were Caucasian adults. Genomic DNA of every subset was divided equally among multiple immunoSEQ plates. The table came from immunoSEQ multiplex PCR; TCRdb's copy has only in-frame clones and leaves some out. The table lists around 430,000 clones, 79% of them singletons, with 13% in the top ten. The sequenced material came from PBMCs. This TCR came from a woman aged 35 to 49 in good health. Some clones in this sample may be carry-over from other donors' samples.

CDR3 nucleotide sequence: TGTGCCGGAGGAGGGTTGAGCAATCAGCCCCAGCATTTT. Translation: CAGGGLSNQPQHF. The chain combines TRBV28 with TRBJ1-5; D is undetermined. V gave up 11 bases and J gave up 1 base, with 12 bases separating them. The CDR3 has 13 amino acids. Germline V gives CDR1 MDHEN, CDR2 SYDVKM.